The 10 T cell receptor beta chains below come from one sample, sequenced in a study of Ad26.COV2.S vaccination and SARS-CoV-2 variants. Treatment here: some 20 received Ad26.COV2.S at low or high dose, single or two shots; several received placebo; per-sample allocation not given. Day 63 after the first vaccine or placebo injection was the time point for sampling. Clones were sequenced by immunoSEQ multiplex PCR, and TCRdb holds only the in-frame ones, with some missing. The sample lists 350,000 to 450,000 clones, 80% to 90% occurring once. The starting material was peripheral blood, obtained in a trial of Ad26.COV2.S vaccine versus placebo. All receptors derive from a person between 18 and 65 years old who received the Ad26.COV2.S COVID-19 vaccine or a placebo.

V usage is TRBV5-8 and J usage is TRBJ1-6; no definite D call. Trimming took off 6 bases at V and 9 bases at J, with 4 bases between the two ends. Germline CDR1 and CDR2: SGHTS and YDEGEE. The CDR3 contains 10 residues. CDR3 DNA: TGTGCCAGCACCTTTTCACCCCTCCACTTT. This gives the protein CASTFSPLHF.

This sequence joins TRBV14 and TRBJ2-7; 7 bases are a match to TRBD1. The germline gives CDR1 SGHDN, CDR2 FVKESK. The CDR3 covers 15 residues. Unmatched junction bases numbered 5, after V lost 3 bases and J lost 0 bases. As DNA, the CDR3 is TGTGCCAGCAGCCACACCGGGACAGTCTCCTACGAGCAGTACTTC. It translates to CASSHTGTVSYEQYF. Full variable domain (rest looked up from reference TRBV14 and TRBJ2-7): EAGVTQFPSHSVIEKGQTVTLRCDPISGHDNLYWYRRVMGKEIKFLLHFVKESKQDESGMPNNRFLAERTGGTYSTLKVQPAELEDSGVYFCASSHTGTVSYEQYFGPGTRLTVT.

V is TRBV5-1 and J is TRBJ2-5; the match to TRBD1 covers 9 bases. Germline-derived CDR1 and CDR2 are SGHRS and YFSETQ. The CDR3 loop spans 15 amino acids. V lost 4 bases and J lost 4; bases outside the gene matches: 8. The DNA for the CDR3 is TGCGCCAGCAGCCTAGGGACAGGGAGGCGAGAGACCCAGTACTTC. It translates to CASSLGTGRRETQYF.

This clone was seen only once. The DNA of the CDR3 is TGTGCCAGCAGTTACGACACCCGTTCCTACGAGCAGTACTTC. Translating it yields CASSYDTRSYEQYF. The chain links TRBV6-6 to TRBJ2-7, with unresolved D. CDR1 MNHNY and CDR2 SVGAGI come from the germline V gene (reference sequence). V was cut by 2 bases and J by 1 base, with 9 bases left in between. The CDR3 is 14 amino acids.

The CDR3 region has the DNA TGTGCCAGCAGCCAAACAGGGGGCTATGGCTACACCTTC. Its translation: CASSQTGGYGYTF. The chain combines TRBV14 with TRBJ1-2, with TRBD1 matching 8 bases. Germline values: CDR1 SGHDN, CDR2 FVKESK. This CDR3 region has 13 residues. V trimming: 2 bases; J trimming: 4 bases; junction bases outside the gene matches: 0. Together with reference TRBV14 and TRBJ1-2, the CDR3 gives the full variable domain: EAGVTQFPSHSVIEKGQTVTLRCDPISGHDNLYWYRRVMGKEIKFLLHFVKESKQDESGMPNNRFLAERTGGTYSTLKVQPAELEDSGVYFCASSQTGGYGYTFGSGTRLTVV.

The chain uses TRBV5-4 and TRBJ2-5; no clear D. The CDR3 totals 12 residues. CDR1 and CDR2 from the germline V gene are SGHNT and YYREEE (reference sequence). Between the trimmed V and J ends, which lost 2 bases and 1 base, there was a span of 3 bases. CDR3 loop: CASSFRQETQYF. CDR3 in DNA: TGTGCCAGCAGCTTCCGCCAAGAGACCCAGTACTTC.

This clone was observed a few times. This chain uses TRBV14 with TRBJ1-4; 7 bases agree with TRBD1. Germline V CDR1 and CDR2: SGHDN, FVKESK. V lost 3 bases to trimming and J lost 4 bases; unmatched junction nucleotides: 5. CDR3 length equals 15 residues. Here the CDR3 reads CASSQPGQYNEKLFF. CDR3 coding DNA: TGTGCCAGCAGCCAGCCGGGACAGTATAATGAAAAACTGTTTTTT.

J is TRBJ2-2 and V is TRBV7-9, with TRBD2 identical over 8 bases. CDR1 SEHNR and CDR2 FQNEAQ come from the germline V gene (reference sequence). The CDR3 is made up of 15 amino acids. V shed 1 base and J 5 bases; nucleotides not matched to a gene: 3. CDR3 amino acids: CASSLGTSGTGELFF. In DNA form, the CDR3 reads TGTGCCAGCAGCTTAGGTACTAGCGGAACCGGGGAGCTGTTTTTT.

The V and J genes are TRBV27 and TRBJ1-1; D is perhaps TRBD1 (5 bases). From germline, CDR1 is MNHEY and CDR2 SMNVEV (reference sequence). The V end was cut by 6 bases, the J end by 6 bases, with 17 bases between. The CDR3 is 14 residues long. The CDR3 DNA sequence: TGTGCCAGCAGCCCTTCAAGGGGCCACGCTGAAGCTTTCTTT. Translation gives CASSPSRGHAEAFF.

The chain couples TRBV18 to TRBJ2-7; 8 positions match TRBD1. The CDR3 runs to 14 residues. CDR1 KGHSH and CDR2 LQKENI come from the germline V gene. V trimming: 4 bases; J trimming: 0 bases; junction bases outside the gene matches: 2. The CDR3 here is CASSRTGSSYEQYF. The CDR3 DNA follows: TGTGCCAGCTCACGGACAGGGAGCTCCTACGAGCAGTACTTC.